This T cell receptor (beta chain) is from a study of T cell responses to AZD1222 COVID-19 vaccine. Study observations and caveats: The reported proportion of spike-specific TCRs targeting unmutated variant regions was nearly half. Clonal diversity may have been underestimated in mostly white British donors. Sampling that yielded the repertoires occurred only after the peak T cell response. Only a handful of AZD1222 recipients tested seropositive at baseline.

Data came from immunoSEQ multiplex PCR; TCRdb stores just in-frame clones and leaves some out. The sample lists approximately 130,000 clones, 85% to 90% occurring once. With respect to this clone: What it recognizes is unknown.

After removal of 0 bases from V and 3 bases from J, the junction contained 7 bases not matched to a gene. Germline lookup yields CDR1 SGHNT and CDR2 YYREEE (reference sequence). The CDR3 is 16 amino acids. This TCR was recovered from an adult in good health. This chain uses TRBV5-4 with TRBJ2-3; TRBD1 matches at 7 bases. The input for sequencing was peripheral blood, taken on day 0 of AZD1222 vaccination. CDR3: CASSLDRQGRTDTQYF. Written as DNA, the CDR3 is TGTGCCAGCAGCTTGGACCGACAGGGTAGAACAGATACGCAGTATTTT. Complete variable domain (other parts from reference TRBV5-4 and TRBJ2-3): ETGVTQSPTHLIKTRGQQVTLRCSSQSGHNTVSWYQQALGQGPQFIFQYYREEENGRGNFPPRFSGLQFPNYSSELNVNALELDDSALYLCASSLDRQGRTDTQYFGPGTRLTVL.